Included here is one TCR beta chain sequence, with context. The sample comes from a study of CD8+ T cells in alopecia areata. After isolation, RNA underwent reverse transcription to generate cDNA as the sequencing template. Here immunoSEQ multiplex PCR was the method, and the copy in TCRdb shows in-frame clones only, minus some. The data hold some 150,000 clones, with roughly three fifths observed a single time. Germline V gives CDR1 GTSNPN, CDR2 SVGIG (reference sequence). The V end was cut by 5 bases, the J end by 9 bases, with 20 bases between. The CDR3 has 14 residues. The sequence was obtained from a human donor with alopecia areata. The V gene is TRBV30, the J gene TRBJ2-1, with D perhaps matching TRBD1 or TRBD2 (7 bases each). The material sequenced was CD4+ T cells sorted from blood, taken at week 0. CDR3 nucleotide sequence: TGTGCCTGGGGGAGGGGGACAGCCTTATCTGAGCAGTTCTTC. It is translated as CAWGRGTALSEQFF.